This T cell receptor (beta chain) was found in a study of molecular identifiers for immune sequencing clone quantification. A single record per CDR3 protein comes from TCRdb applying MiXCR to the PCR reads. This repertoire shows roughly 300,000 distinct CDR3 sequences, over 20% found once; its top ten account for around 0.74%. V shed 2 bases and J 3 bases; nucleotides not matched to a gene: 5. Germline CDR1 MNHNS, CDR2 SASEGT. The CDR3 runs 15 residues. This clonotype came up many times. Sample: naive CD8+ T cells from blood, with Jurkat cell RNA spiked in. Subset of the sample: FACS-sorted CD8+CD4-CCR7+CD45RA+ naive T cells. The source of this sequence is a human donor in good health. Some libraries in this study had Jurkat cell RNA spiked in. The chain uses TRBV6-1 and TRBJ1-2; 8 bases match TRBD1. As DNA, the CDR3 is TGTGCCAGCAGTGAATTGGTACAGGGGGACTATGGCTACACCTTC. It codes for CASSELVQGDYGYTF.